This T cell receptor beta chain was profiled in a study of blood T cell repertoires in COVID-19. In the study overall: Sample material is recorded as cDNA or gDNA derived from T cells, B-cell-depleted T cells, or PBMCs.

V dropped 6 bases and J dropped 5 bases, with 13 bases sitting between them. CDR1 SNHLY and CDR2 FYNNEI come from the germline V gene. CDR3 length: 13 amino acids. Libraries were prepared by immunoSEQ multiplex PCR; TCRdb keeps only in-frame clonotypes and omits some of them. The sample has roughly 150,000 clones, 75% to 85% seen once. V usage is TRBV2 and J usage is TRBJ2-5; possibly TRBD2 for D (5 bases). The clonotype was recovered from a woman aged 80 or older with acute or convalescent COVID-19. Sequenced: peripheral blood. This CDR3 is CASSARSEETQYF. Here the CDR3 DNA reads TGTGCCAGCAGCGCACGTAGCGAGGAGACCCAGTACTTC.